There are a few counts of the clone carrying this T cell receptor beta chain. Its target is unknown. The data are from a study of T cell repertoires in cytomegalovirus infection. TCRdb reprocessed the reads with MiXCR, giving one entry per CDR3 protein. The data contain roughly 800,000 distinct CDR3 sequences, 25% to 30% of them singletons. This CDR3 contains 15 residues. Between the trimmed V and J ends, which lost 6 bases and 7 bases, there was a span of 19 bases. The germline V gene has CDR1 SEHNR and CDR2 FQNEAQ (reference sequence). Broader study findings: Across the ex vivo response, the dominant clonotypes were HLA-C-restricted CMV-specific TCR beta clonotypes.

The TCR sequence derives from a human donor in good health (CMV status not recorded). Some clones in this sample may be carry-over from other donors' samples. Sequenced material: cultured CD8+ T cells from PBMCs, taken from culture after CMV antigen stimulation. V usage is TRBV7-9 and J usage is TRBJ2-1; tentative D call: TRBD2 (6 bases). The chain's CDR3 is CASSPAVDYKNEQFF. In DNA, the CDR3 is TGTGCCAGCAGTCCTGCCGTGGACTATAAGAATGAGCAGTTCTTC.